This T cell receptor beta chain was identified in a study of CD8 T cells in ankylosing spondylitis. CDR1 LNHNV and CDR2 YYDKDF come from the germline V gene (reference sequence). Trimming pared 0 bases from V and 4 bases from J, leaving 5 bases between. This CDR3 has 13 amino acids. This clonotype was found a few times. As yet, its antigen is unknown. General observations from the study: A motif of 7 to 9 highly homologous TCR beta variants was seen as apparently characteristic of ankylosing spondylitis blood. Several of the motif variants were reported before in synovial fluid and blood from reactive arthritis. As for the disease-linked clones, they showed a CD8+ phenotype and occurred at relatively low frequencies in peripheral blood. In ankylosing spondylitis patients, matched synovial fluid reportedly showed significant enrichment of disease-linked clones.

Quantitative 5'-RACE with molecular barcodes was used to make the TCR beta libraries. TCRdb used MiXCR to reprocess the 5' RACE reads, holding one entry per CDR3 protein. The sample has 500,000 to 550,000 distinct CDR3 sequences, about an eighth seen once. The chain uses TRBV15 and TRBJ2-3; D gene ambiguous. This receptor was obtained from a male donor with ankylosing spondylitis. Sequenced input: blood, either unsorted or a sorted T cell fraction (not recorded which). CDR3 protein: CATSRDMADTQYF. The DNA of the CDR3 is TGTGCCACCAGCAGAGATATGGCAGATACGCAGTATTTT.